These 15 T cell receptor beta chains originate from one sample sequenced in a study of blood T cell repertoires in COVID-19. Assay: immunoSEQ multiplex PCR; the TCRdb copy retains only in-frame clones and omits some. The sample contains roughly 250,000 clones, around 85% of which appear only once. What was sequenced was peripheral blood. The receptors stem from a woman aged 60-75 years with active or convalescent COVID-19.

The chain combines TRBV11-2 with TRBJ1-2; 7 positions match TRBD1. The CDR3 is 15 residues long. Germline V gene lookup returns CDR1 SGHAT and CDR2 FQNNGV. Trimming took 6 bases from V and 0 from J; bases not matched to a gene: 7. The CDR3 region is CASSNRDSPNYGYTF. The CDR3 bases are TGTGCCAGCAGTAACCGGGACAGTCCTAACTATGGCTACACCTTC.

Remarks on this clone: Different DNA sequences within this sample yield the same CDR3. The chain uses TRBV5-4 and TRBJ2-2; 12 bases line up with TRBD1. J lost 8 bases, V lost 4 bases, and 3 bases had no gene match. The CDR3 length is 14 residues. Germline V gives CDR1 SGHNT, CDR2 YYREEE (reference sequence). The CDR3 coding sequence is TGTGCCAGCAGCACGGGACAGGGGGCGGGGGAGCTGTTTTTT. This translates into CASSTGQGAGELFF.

The gene calls are TRBV11-2 and TRBJ1-1; no reliable D call. The CDR3 covers 13 residues. Germline V gives CDR1 SGHAT, CDR2 FQNNGV. V lost 4 bases, J lost 10 bases, and 16 bases lay in between. The CDR3 DNA sequence: TGTGCCAGCAGCTCCCAGAGGAGGTTGATAGCTTTCTTT. This encodes CASSSQRRLIAFF.

This clone was observed a few times. This chain uses TRBV2 with TRBJ2-2; 7 bases match TRBD2. This CDR3 comprises 13 residues. Germline CDR1 reads SNHLY; CDR2 reads FYNNEI. The V gene end was trimmed by 6 bases and the J gene end by 6 bases; junction bases not matched to a gene: 4. The CDR3 DNA reads TGTGCCAGCAGCGGGGGGTTCCCCGGGGAGCTGTTTTTT. This sequence encodes CASSGGFPGELFF.

The chain employs TRBV15 and TRBJ2-5, with D perhaps TRBD2 (6 bases). The length of the CDR3 is 18 residues. Germline-derived CDR1 and CDR2 are LNHNV and YYDKDF (reference sequence). V was clipped by 0 bases and J by 5 bases, with 22 bases between them. The CDR3 DNA follows: TGTGCCACCAGCAGAGATCCACTTGGGCGGACTATCCTTGAGACCCAGTACTTC. It codes for CATSRDPLGRTILETQYF.

In its sample, this clone was seen once. The chain recombines TRBV29-1 with TRBJ1-5; perhaps TRBD1 as D (6 bases). This CDR3 spans 13 amino acids. Germline V gene data show CDR1 as SQVTM and CDR2 as ANQGSEA. Trimming shortened V by 4 bases and J by 4 bases, and 11 bases separated the two germline ends. The CDR3 coding sequence is TGCAGCGTTGGAGGGCAGGGGAATCAGCCCCAGCATTTT. This codes for CSVGGQGNQPQHF.

The chain combines TRBV10-3 with TRBJ2-5, with D possibly TRBD1 on 6 matching bases. Germline V gene data show CDR1 as ENHRY and CDR2 as SYGVKD. The CDR3 is made up of 13 amino acids. With 7 bases removed from V and 5 bases from J, the gap between germline ends came to 14 bases. CDR3 sequence reads: CAINRQESETQYF. CDR3 DNA: TGTGCCATCAATCGACAGGAGTCGGAGACCCAGTACTTC.

This clone turned up a few times. This chain uses TRBV19 with TRBJ1-3, with D perhaps matching TRBD1 (6 bases). The CDR3 contains 16 residues. Germline V CDR1 and CDR2: LNHDA, SQIVND (reference sequence). V gave up 3 bases and J gave up 0 bases, with 12 bases separating them. The CDR3 reads CASSMSGVGSGNTIYF. CDR3 nucleotide sequence: TGTGCCAGTAGTATGTCAGGGGTCGGCTCTGGAAACACCATATATTTT.

This chain joins TRBV5-5 and TRBJ2-2, with 8 bases that match TRBD1. This CDR3 contains 16 residues. J lost 0 bases, V lost 2 bases, and 3 bases had no gene match. Per the germline V gene, CDR1 is SGHKS and CDR2 is YYEKEE (reference sequence). The chain's CDR3 is CASSLGTGPNTGELFF. CDR3 DNA: TGTGCCAGCAGCTTAGGGACAGGACCGAACACCGGGGAGCTGTTTTTT.

The chain recombines TRBV18 with TRBJ2-7; 7 nucleotides line up with TRBD2. After removal of 3 bases from V and 5 bases from J, the junction contained 1 base not matched to a gene. CDR3 length equals 12 residues. Germline V gene data show CDR1 as KGHSH and CDR2 as LQKENI. The CDR3 here is CASSPGRDEQYV. DNA of the CDR3: TGTGCCAGCTCACCGGGGAGGGACGAGCAGTACGTC.

This clone was recorded once. V is TRBV10-3 and J is TRBJ1-2; perhaps TRBD1 as D (5 bases). The CDR3 extends over 13 amino acids. CDR1 and CDR2 (germline): ENHRY, SYGVKD. The V end was cut by 0 bases, the J end by 10 bases, with 12 bases between. The CDR3 here is CAISESVTGLYTF. As DNA, the CDR3 is TGTGCCATCAGTGAGTCGGTAACAGGTCTCTACACCTTC.

V and J are TRBV12-3 or TRBV12-4 and TRBJ2-2, with TRBD2 as a possible D gene (5 bases). The CDR3 is made up of 13 amino acids. Between the trimmed V and J ends, which lost 3 bases and 7 bases, there was a span of 9 bases. The CDR3 sequence is CASSLFEGGELFF. DNA of the CDR3: TGTGCCAGCAGTTTGTTCGAGGGCGGGGAGCTGTTTTTT.

This clone was seen just once. The gene calls are TRBV10-3 and TRBJ2-3; D is possibly TRBD2 (6 bases). The germline V gene encodes CDR1 ENHRY and CDR2 SYGVKD. Trimming removed 2 bases from V and 5 bases from J, with 11 bases in between. This CDR3 is built from 14 residues. The CDR3 reads CAISEGGAGDTQYF. CDR3 DNA sequence: TGTGCCATCAGTGAGGGCGGGGCGGGAGATACGCAGTATTTT.

The rearrangement uses TRBV5-6 and TRBJ2-3; no clear D. This CDR3 spans 12 amino acids. With 4 bases removed from V and 2 bases from J, the gap between germline ends came to 5 bases. Germline lookup yields CDR1 SGHDT and CDR2 YYEEEE. The CDR3 loop is CASSRSTDTQYF. CDR3 in DNA: TGTGCCAGCAGCCGGTCCACAGATACGCAGTATTTT.

The rearrangement uses TRBV7-2 and TRBJ1-3; D not resolved. Trimming left V 4 bases short and J 1 base short, with 8 bases between. Germline V gene data show CDR1 as SGHTA and CDR2 as FQGNSA. This CDR3 comprises 14 residues. The CDR3 loop reads CASSSSVSGNTIYF. The CDR3 region has the DNA TGTGCCAGCAGCTCCTCGGTATCTGGAAACACCATATATTTT.